Listed below are T cell receptor beta chains from one sample, sequenced in a study of blood T cell repertoires in COVID-19. Here immunoSEQ multiplex PCR was the method, and the copy in TCRdb shows in-frame clones only, minus some. The sample consists of 350,000 to 550,000 clones, about 89% of them appearing once. Specimen: peripheral blood. The receptor set was obtained from a woman aged 30 to 39 with acute or convalescent COVID-19. CDR3s include the opening cysteine and the closing phenylalanine or tryptophan. The order of the fields is D gene, clone size, J gene, V gene, CDR3 protein, CDR3 DNA. A D gene is named only where the DNA matches it firmly. Size is omitted from some rows. Given values are once, few, many or a class for expanded clones.

TRBD1 | - | TRBJ1-1 | TRBV24-1 | CATSDPGTAEAFF | TGTGCCACCAGTGATCCAGGGACAGCTGAAGCTTTCTTT
- | - | TRBJ1-2 | TRBV5-1 | CASSLSQGRYGYTF | TGCGCCAGCAGCTTGTCGCAGGGAAGGTATGGCTACACCTTC
- | - | TRBJ1-1 | TRBV5-1 | CASSSGWQSNTEAFF | TGCGCCAGCAGCTCGGGATGGCAGTCGAACACTGAAGCTTTCTTT
- | once | TRBJ1-1 | TRBV7-9 | CASSQYTEAFF | TGTGCCAGCAGCCAGTACACTGAAGCTTTCTTT
- | - | TRBJ1-5 | TRBV4-1 | CASSPQGPNQPQHF | TGCGCCAGCAGCCCACAGGGCCCCAATCAGCCCCAGCATTTT
- | - | TRBJ2-5 | TRBV4-1 | CASSPPRAGYKETQYF | TGCGCCAGCAGCCCACCGAGGGCAGGCTACAAAGAGACCCAGTACTTC
- | - | TRBJ1-6 | TRBV28 | CAKSHRVVYSPLHF | TGTGCCAAATCACACAGGGTAGTTTACTCACCCCTCCACTTT
- | - | TRBJ2-1 | TRBV6-5 | CASSMTSKVDEQFF | TGTGCCAGCAGTATGACATCCAAAGTGGATGAGCAGTTCTTC
- | - | TRBJ2-5 | TRBV28 | CASSLFRDIETQYF | TGTGCCAGCAGTTTATTCCGGGACATAGAGACCCAGTACTTC
TRBD2 | - | TRBJ2-3 | TRBV28 | CASTPKDSGGSLDTQYF | TGTGCCAGCACCCCAAAGGATAGCGGGGGATCTCTGGATACGCAGTATTTT
TRBD2 | once | TRBJ2-5 | TRBV3-1/TRBV3-2 | CASSLTGTSGVQYF | TGTGCCAGCAGCCTAACCGGGACTAGCGGGGTACAGTACTTC
- | - | TRBJ2-5 | TRBV2 | CASSEKGWPQETQYF | TGTGCCAGCAGTGAAAAGGGGTGGCCGCAAGAGACCCAGTACTTC
- | few | TRBJ1-6 | TRBV3-1/TRBV3-2 | CASRAPGLRSPLHF | TGTGCCAGCAGAGCACCAGGGTTACGCTCACCCCTCCACTTT
TRBD1 | - | TRBJ1-1 | TRBV2 | CASSPGQGYTEAFF | TGTGCCAGCAGCCCGGGACAGGGTTACACTGAAGCTTTCTTT
- | - | TRBJ1-5 | TRBV2 | CASSEVGDSNQPQHF | TGTGCCAGCAGTGAAGTCGGAGATAGCAATCAGCCCCAGCATTTT
- | - | TRBJ2-5 | TRBV27 | CASSMIAAETQYF | TGTGCCAGCAGTATGATAGCCGCGGAGACCCAGTACTTC
TRBD1 | - | TRBJ1-2 | TRBV27 | CASSLTWTGSAYGYTF | TGTGCCAGCAGTTTAACTTGGACAGGGAGCGCCTATGGCTACACCTTC
- | - | TRBJ1-2 | TRBV4-1 | CASSQGRGTNYGYTF | TGCGCCAGCAGCCAAGGACGGGGAACTAACTATGGCTACACCTTC